This T cell receptor (beta chain) was sequenced in a study of technical replicates of blood from several donors. The protocol was immunoSEQ multiplex PCR, while the TCRdb copy is restricted to in-frame clones and leaves out a portion. The sample lists 100,000 or so clones, 96% occurring once. The ends lost 5 bases at V and 6 bases at J; junction bases unmatched: 9. The CDR3 length is 15 residues. The germline V gene encodes CDR1 LNHDA and CDR2 SQIVND (reference sequence). The clonotype comes from a human donor in good health. The material sequenced was T cells isolated from PBMCs. This chain joins TRBV19 and TRBJ1-5; 8 bases map to TRBD1. For the CDR3, the DNA is TGTGCCAGTAGTGAAATAGACAGGGGTACTCAGCCCCAGCATTTT. Its translation is CASSEIDRGTQPQHF.